The 7 T cell receptor beta chains given below trace back to one sample, sequenced in a study of cytomegalovirus exposure and HLA in healthy donors. PCR involved 60 Vbeta and 13 Jbeta primers. TCRdb's table, derived via immunoSEQ multiplex PCR, lists solely in-frame clones and lacks some. Among around 130,000 clones listed, 65% to 90% were seen once. Specimen: PBMCs. The receptors shown here come from a girl aged 2 to 10 in good health and CMV-seronegative.

V gene TRBV6-5 combines with J gene TRBJ2-3; D assignment may be TRBD1 or TRBD2 (9 bases each). V lost 6 bases and J lost 9, with 22 bases in between. This CDR3 is built from 15 residues. Germline values: CDR1 MNHEY, CDR2 SVGAGI. The CDR3 region has the DNA TGTGCCAGCAGGCGCGGGACAGGGAGCGGGAGGACGCAGTATTTT. Translation gives CASRRGTGSGRTQYF.

Here the CDR3 reads CASSGAGGLQRETQYF. The DNA for the CDR3 is TGTGCCAGCAGTGGGGCAGGGGGCCTCCAAAGGGAGACCCAGTACTTC. This rearrangement joins TRBV6-1 to TRBJ2-5; TRBD1 agrees at 8 bases. CDR1 MNHNS and CDR2 SASEGT come from the germline V gene. V was clipped by 4 bases and J by 5 bases; unmatched bases: 12. There are 16 residues in the CDR3.

The chain joins TRBV4-1 to TRBJ1-4; D gene ambiguous. The CDR3 spans 15 residues. V was cut by 1 base and J by 3 bases, with 9 bases left in between. Germline lookup yields CDR1 MGHRA and CDR2 YSYEKL. CDR3 loop: CASSQVAGANEKLFF. In DNA form, the CDR3 reads TGCGCCAGCAGCCAAGTGGCCGGAGCTAATGAAAAACTGTTTTTT.

This clone was found once. The rearrangement uses TRBV11-2 and TRBJ2-7, with 7 bases fitting TRBD1. CDR3 length: 17 residues. V shed 4 bases, J shed 5 bases, and the junction held 17 bases outside the gene matches. Germline V gene data show CDR1 as SGHAT and CDR2 as FQNNGV. The CDR3 sequence: CASSSLGARQGVNEQYF. The CDR3 nucleotides are TGTGCCAGCAGCTCGCTAGGGGCCCGACAGGGAGTTAACGAGCAGTACTTC.

A single count supports this clone. The chain couples TRBV25-1 to TRBJ2-5; 7 bases map to TRBD1. There are 17 residues in the CDR3. Germline V lookup: CDR1 MGHDK, CDR2 SYGVNS. With 2 bases clipped from V and 0 bases from J, the junction kept 9 bases outside the gene matches. The CDR3, as DNA: TGTGCCAGCAGTGAAGTCCAATGGGGGACAGACCAAGAGACCCAGTACTTC. As protein: CASSEVQWGTDQETQYF. Combining the CDR3 with reference TRBV25-1 and TRBJ2-5 gives the whole variable domain EADIYQTPRYLVIGTGKKITLECSQTMGHDKMYWYQQDPGMELHLIHYSYGVNSTEKGDLSSESTVSRIRTEHFPLTLESARPSHTSQYLCASSEVQWGTDQETQYFGPGTRLLVL.

The rearrangement joins TRBV7-9 to TRBJ1-6; D remains ambiguous. V shed 1 base and J shed 7 bases, with 11 bases lying between them. Germline loops: CDR1 SEHNR, CDR2 FQNEAQ (reference sequence). CDR3 size: 15 residues. CDR3 DNA: TGTGCCAGCAGCTTAGGGGCAGCTAAAAATTCACCCCTCCACTTT. Its translation is CASSLGAAKNSPLHF.

This chain uses TRBV9 with TRBJ2-1; 7 positions match TRBD1. Per germline, CDR1 SGDLS and CDR2 YYNGEE. The CDR3 is made up of 18 amino acids. V shed 3 bases and J 1 base; nucleotides not matched to a gene: 13. As DNA, the CDR3 is TGTGCCAGCAGCGAGAACCCTCGGGACAGTTGGTCCTACAATGAGCAGTTCTTC. Translated: CASSENPRDSWSYNEQFF.